This TCR beta chain was profiled in a study of tumor and adjacent non-tumor tissue in lung cancer. For the study at large: The patients, 10 or so men and 4 or 5 women, were roughly 30 to 80 with stage I to III disease.

TCRbeta libraries were built with three rounds of nested PCR, modified from ARM-PCR. TCRdb independently ran MiXCR on the multiplex PCR reads; one entry per CDR3 protein. This sample has around 99,000 distinct CDR3 sequences; 60% to 65% occur once, and the top ten carry around 19%. This sample's RNA came from whole unsorted tissue. This non-tumor lung sample came from over 3 cm beyond the tumor edge. This clonotype has ten or more counts. Germline V CDR1 and CDR2: MNHNY, SVGAGI (reference sequence). This CDR3 region has 14 residues. V was cut by 7 bases and J by 3 bases, with 15 bases left in between. The source of this sequence is a man aged 55 to 69 with non-small cell lung cancer. The chain uses TRBV6-6 and TRBJ1-2; no reliable D call. The sequenced sample was distant non-tumor lung tissue. As DNA, the CDR3 is TGTGCCAGCAATCCGGTGTCAGGAGACTATGGCTACACCTTC. Translating it yields CASNPVSGDYGYTF.